The 21 T cell receptor beta chains reported below all come from one sample, sequenced in a study of OX40 agonist ivuxolimab in advanced cancers. Some clones are missing from TCRdb's copy, which holds only in-frame ones; the method was immunoSEQ multiplex PCR. The sample records about 73,000 clones, around 86% being singletons. Here the sequenced sample was CD4+ or CD8+ T cells sorted from blood, taken in a trial of the OX40 agonist ivuxolimab. All receptors derive from an adult with an advanced solid tumor such as melanoma, head and neck, liver or kidney cancer.

V is TRBV15 and J is TRBJ2-2, with D tentatively TRBD1 or TRBD2 (6 bases each). The CDR3 consists of 13 residues. Germline CDR1 and CDR2: LNHNV and YYDKDF (reference sequence). Between the trimmed V and J ends, which lost 8 bases and 5 bases, there was a span of 12 bases. CDR3 sequence: CATDRGRTGELFF. DNA for the CDR3: TGTGCCACCGACCGGGGGCGGACCGGGGAGCTGTTTTTT.

The rearrangement joins TRBV6-4 to TRBJ1-1; a weak D match, TRBD1 (5 bases). The CDR3 runs 12 residues. Trimming took off 5 bases at V and 7 bases at J, with 11 bases between the two ends. Germline V gene data show CDR1 as MRHNA and CDR2 as SNTAGT. The CDR3 reads CASSMGEIEAFF. As DNA, the CDR3 is TGTGCCAGCAGTATGGGGGAGATTGAAGCTTTCTTT.

The chain couples TRBV28 to TRBJ1-4; a weak D match, TRBD1 (5 bases). Trimming removed 3 bases at V and 6 bases at J, with 11 bases between. This CDR3 spans 14 amino acids. Germline V CDR1 and CDR2: MDHEN, SYDVKM. CDR3 amino acids: CASSFWQGDEKLFF. The CDR3 region has the DNA TGTGCCAGCAGTTTTTGGCAGGGTGATGAAAAACTGTTTTTT.

The gene calls are TRBV7-2 and TRBJ1-1, with D tentatively TRBD1 (6 bases). This CDR3 has 14 residues. Germline assignment: CDR1 SGHTA and CDR2 FQGNSA. Trimming cost V 5 bases and J 1 base, with 11 bases left between them. The CDR3: CASSVSTGNTEAFF. CDR3 sequence (DNA): TGTGCCAGCAGCGTTTCGACAGGGAACACTGAAGCTTTCTTT.

The J gene is TRBJ2-1, the V gene TRBV18; TRBD2 agrees at 7 bases. The CDR3 extends over 17 amino acids. The junction had 11 bases not matched to a gene; V was cut back by 6 bases and J by 0 bases. CDR1 KGHSH and CDR2 LQKENI come from the germline V gene. CDR3 coding DNA: TGTGCCAGCTCCCGCATCACGGGGGGAAGCTCCTACAATGAGCAGTTCTTC. Encoded protein: CASSRITGGSSYNEQFF.

The rearrangement joins TRBV6-5 to TRBJ2-2, with 8 bases matching TRBD1. Germline CDR1 MNHEY, CDR2 SVGAGI. Trimming cost V 0 bases and J 4 bases; bases outside gene matches: 4. The CDR3 has 16 amino acids. CDR3 amino acids: CASSYSQGGGTGELFF. The DNA of the CDR3 is TGTGCCAGCAGTTACTCACAGGGGGGCGGCACCGGGGAGCTGTTTTTT.

The chain recombines TRBV6-5 with TRBJ1-1; no clear D gene. The CDR3 spans 15 residues. V lost 2 bases, J lost 4 bases, and 14 bases lay in between. The germline V gene encodes CDR1 MNHEY and CDR2 SVGAGI. CDR3 protein: CASSYRGTRGTEAFF. The CDR3 nucleotides read TGTGCCAGCAGTTACCGGGGTACCCGAGGCACTGAAGCTTTCTTT.

V and J are TRBV27 and TRBJ2-4; no clear D gene. The CDR3 runs 14 residues. Germline CDR1 and CDR2: MNHEY and SMNVEV (reference sequence). V shed 3 bases and J shed 2 bases, with 8 bases lying between them. The CDR3 nucleotides read TGTGCCAGCAGTTTTGAAGGGACCAAAAACATTCAGTACTTC. Protein: CASSFEGTKNIQYF.

This clone occurred a few times. The chain employs TRBV5-8 and TRBJ2-7; D is tentatively TRBD1 or TRBD2 (5 bases each). CDR1 is SGHTS and CDR2 is YDEGEE in the germline V gene. CDR3 length: 13 residues. V was trimmed by 7 bases and J by 2 bases, leaving 13 bases between them. Here the CDR3 reads CASWDGSTYEQYF. The CDR3 DNA follows: TGTGCCAGCTGGGACGGCTCAACCTACGAGCAGTACTTC. Drawing the rest from reference TRBV5-8 and TRBJ2-7, the complete variable domain is EAGVTQSPTHLIKTRGQQATLRCSPISGHTSVYWYQQALGLGLQFLLWYDEGEERNRGNFPPRFSGRQFPNYSSELNVNALELEDSALYLCASWDGSTYEQYFGPGTRLTVT.

Worth noting for this clone: A junction boundary mismatches the germline segment, possibly from a read error. The same CDR3 also results from other DNA sequences found in this sample. The chain is built from TRBV10-3 and TRBJ1-1; D is perhaps TRBD1 (5 bases). The CDR3 sequence is 13 residues long. Looked up from germline, CDR1 is ENHRY and CDR2 is SYGVKD. The CDR3 region is CAISTGKNTEAFF. The CDR3 nucleotides are TGTGCCATCAGTACAGGAAAAAACACTGAAGCTTTTTTT.

V usage is TRBV6-1 and J usage is TRBJ2-7; D perhaps matches TRBD1 (6 bases). There are 14 residues in the CDR3. V shed 6 bases and J shed 8 bases, with 20 bases lying between them. The germline V gene encodes CDR1 MNHNS and CDR2 SASEGT. CDR3 sequence reads: CASRDPGTRDKQYF. CDR3 in DNA: TGTGCCAGCAGAGACCCTGGAACGAGGGACAAGCAGTACTTC.

The chain links TRBV28 to TRBJ1-2; 12 nucleotides line up with TRBD1. Losses at the gene ends were 6 bases for V and 7 bases for J; bases not matched to a gene: 9. Germline V gene data show CDR1 as MDHEN and CDR2 as SYDVKM. This CDR3 has 15 residues. CDR3 in DNA: TGTGCCAGCAGCGCTCCGGGACAGGGGGCGATTGGCTACACCTTC. Translated, it gives CASSAPGQGAIGYTF.

The rearrangement uses TRBV7-8 and TRBJ1-2; D gene unclear. The CDR3 runs 15 residues. Trimming removed 2 bases from V and 4 bases from J, with 14 bases in between. Germline V gives CDR1 SGHVS, CDR2 FQNEAQ. CDR3 in amino acids: CASSLLVPGGYGYTF. DNA for the CDR3: TGTGCCAGCAGCTTACTGGTGCCAGGCGGCTATGGCTACACCTTC.

This chain uses TRBV7-8 with TRBJ2-2; TRBD1 aligns across 10 bases. Germline CDR1 and CDR2: SGHVS and FQNEAQ. Unmatched junction bases numbered 11, after V lost 2 bases and J lost 2 bases. The CDR3 loop spans 19 amino acids. The CDR3, as DNA: TGTGCCAGCAGCTTACGCGGACAGGGGGAATCTGATAACACCGGGGAGCTGTTTTTT. Its protein product is CASSLRGQGESDNTGELFF.

This clone was seen a handful of times. This chain connects TRBV28 to TRBJ2-1, with D perhaps matching TRBD2 (7 bases). With 6 bases removed from V and 6 bases from J, the gap between germline ends came to 18 bases. The CDR3 length is 15 residues. In germline, CDR1 is MDHEN, CDR2 SYDVKM. This CDR3 is CASSRGGGVGNEQFF. DNA of the CDR3: TGTGCCAGCAGCAGAGGGGGAGGGGTGGGCAATGAGCAGTTCTTC.

The J gene is TRBJ1-4, the V gene TRBV4-1; TRBD1 matches at 7 bases. Germline V gene data show CDR1 as MGHRA and CDR2 as YSYEKL. The CDR3 has 12 amino acids. V was clipped by 10 bases and J by 5 bases; unmatched bases: 4. For the CDR3, the DNA is TGCGCCACCGGGACAGAAAATGAAAAACTGTTTTTT. Its protein is CATGTENEKLFF.

The chain recombines TRBV19 with TRBJ1-6, with 9 bases that match TRBD1. This CDR3 is built from 14 residues. Germline assignment: CDR1 LNHDA and CDR2 SQIVND (reference sequence). Trimming removed 6 bases from V and 9 bases from J; junction bases left unmatched: 6. In nucleotides, the CDR3 is TGTGCCAGTAGGAGCGGACAGGGGTCTTCACCCCTCCACTTT. Protein product: CASRSGQGSSPLHF.

This clone has just one count. The chain carries TRBV25-1 and TRBJ2-2; 12 nucleotides line up with TRBD2. This CDR3 comprises 16 residues. With 4 bases clipped from V and 6 bases from J, the junction kept 6 bases outside the gene matches. Germline lookup yields CDR1 MGHDK and CDR2 SYGVNS. DNA of the CDR3: TGTGCCAGCAGTGGGCTAGCGGGAGGGGTCGCCGGGGAGCTGTTTTTT. Amino acid sequence: CASSGLAGGVAGELFF. The whole variable domain, remainder taken from reference TRBV25-1 and TRBJ2-2, is EADIYQTPRYLVIGTGKKITLECSQTMGHDKMYWYQQDPGMELHLIHYSYGVNSTEKGDLSSESTVSRIRTEHFPLTLESARPSHTSQYLCASSGLAGGVAGELFFGEGSRLTVL.

V gene TRBV20-1 combines with J gene TRBJ1-5; D is uncertain. Germline-derived CDR1 and CDR2 are DFQATT and SNEGSKA (reference sequence). V gave up 2 bases and J gave up 5 bases, with 4 bases separating them. The CDR3 runs to 11 residues. For the CDR3, the DNA is TGCAGTGCTAGAAGTGATCAGCCCCAGCATTTT. Its translation: CSARSDQPQHF.

The rearrangement joins TRBV4-1 to TRBJ2-7; D is unresolved. Trimming left V 3 bases short and J 2 bases short, with 20 bases between. The CDR3 has 17 amino acids. Germline CDR1 and CDR2: MGHRA and YSYEKL. The CDR3 loop is CASSQNDIVTAPYEQYF. Here the CDR3 DNA reads TGCGCCAGCAGCCAGAATGATATCGTAACGGCCCCCTACGAGCAGTACTTC.

The rearrangement links TRBV10-3 to TRBJ2-1, with 14 positions matching TRBD2. The CDR3 is 16 amino acids. The trim removed 4 bases at V and 6 bases at J, leaving 5 bases unmatched. Per germline, CDR1 ENHRY and CDR2 SYGVKD. CDR3: CAISGLAGGPGNEQFF. CDR3 nucleotide sequence: TGTGCCATCAGTGGACTAGCGGGGGGGCCGGGCAATGAGCAGTTCTTC.